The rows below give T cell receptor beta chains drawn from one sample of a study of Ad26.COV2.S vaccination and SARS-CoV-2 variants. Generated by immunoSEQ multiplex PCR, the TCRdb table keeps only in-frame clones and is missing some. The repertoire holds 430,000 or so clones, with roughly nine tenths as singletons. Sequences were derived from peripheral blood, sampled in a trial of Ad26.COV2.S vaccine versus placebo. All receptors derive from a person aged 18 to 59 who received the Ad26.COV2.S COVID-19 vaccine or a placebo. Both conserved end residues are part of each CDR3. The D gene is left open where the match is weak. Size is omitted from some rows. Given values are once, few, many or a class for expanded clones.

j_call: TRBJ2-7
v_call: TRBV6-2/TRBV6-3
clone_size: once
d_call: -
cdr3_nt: TGTGCCAGCAGTTATGAGCCCGGTCCTCCCAACTACGAGCAGTACTTC
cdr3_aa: CASSYEPGPPNYEQYF

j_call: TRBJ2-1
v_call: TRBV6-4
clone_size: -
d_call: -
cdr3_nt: TGTGCCAGCAGCCCAGGTGAGGTAGGCAATGAGCAGTTCTTC
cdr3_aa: CASSPGEVGNEQFF

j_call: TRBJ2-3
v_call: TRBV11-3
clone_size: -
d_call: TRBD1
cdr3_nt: TGTGCCAGCAGCCACCCCCGGACAGGGGACACAGATACGCAGTATTTT
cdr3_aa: CASSHPRTGDTDTQYF

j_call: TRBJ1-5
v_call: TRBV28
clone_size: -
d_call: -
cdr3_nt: TGTGCCAGCAGTTTATGGTGGGACAGCAATCAGCCCCAGCATTTT
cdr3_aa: CASSLWWDSNQPQHF

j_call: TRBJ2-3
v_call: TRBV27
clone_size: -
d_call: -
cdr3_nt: TGTGCCAGCAGTTTAAGTGGGGGGCCGTGGTATTTT
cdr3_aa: CASSLSGGPWYF

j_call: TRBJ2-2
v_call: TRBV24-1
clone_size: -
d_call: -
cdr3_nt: TGTGCCACCAGTGATTTGGGGGGTGGTCGGACCGGGGAGCTGTTTTTT
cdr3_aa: CATSDLGGGRTGELFF

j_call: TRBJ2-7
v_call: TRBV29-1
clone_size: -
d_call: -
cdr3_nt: TGCAGCGTTGAGGCGGGGGCCTACTACGAGCAGTACTTC
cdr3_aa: CSVEAGAYYEQYF

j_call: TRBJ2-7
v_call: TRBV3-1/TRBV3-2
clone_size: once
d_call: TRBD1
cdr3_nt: TGTGCCAGCAGCCCGGGGACAGGAGCCTCCTACGAGCAGTACTTC
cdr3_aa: CASSPGTGASYEQYF

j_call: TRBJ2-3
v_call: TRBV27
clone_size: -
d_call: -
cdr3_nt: TGTGCCAGCAGTTTCGTAATTGGGGATACGCAGTATTTT
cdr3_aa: CASSFVIGDTQYF

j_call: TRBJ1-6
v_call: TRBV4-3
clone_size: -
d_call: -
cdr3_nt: TGCGCCAGCAGCCAAGCGGAACCGTTCCCAGATTCACCCCTCCACTTT
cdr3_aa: CASSQAEPFPDSPLHF

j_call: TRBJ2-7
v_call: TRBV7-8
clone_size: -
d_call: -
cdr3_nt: TGTGCCAGCAGCCTCCGGACGAGCTCCTACGAGCAGTACTTC
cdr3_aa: CASSLRTSSYEQYF

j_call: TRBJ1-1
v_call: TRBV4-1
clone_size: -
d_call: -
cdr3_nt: TGCGCCAGCAGCCAAGTGGGGAGGGTGGGCACTGAAGCTTTCTTT
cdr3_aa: CASSQVGRVGTEAFF

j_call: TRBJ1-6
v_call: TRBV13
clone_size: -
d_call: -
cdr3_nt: TGTGCCAGCAGCTTAGTACGGGCTCGAGGGAACGGACCTGATTCACCCCTCCACTTT
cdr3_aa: CASSLVRARGNGPDSPLHF

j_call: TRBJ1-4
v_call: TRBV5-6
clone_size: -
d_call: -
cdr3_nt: TGTGCCAGCAGCTTTGAAAGAAATGAAAAACTGTTTTTT
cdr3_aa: CASSFERNEKLFF

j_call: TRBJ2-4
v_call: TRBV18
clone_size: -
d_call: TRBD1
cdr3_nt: TGTGCCAGCTCTCTTCAGGGGGCTGGCGCCAAAAACATTCAGTACTTC
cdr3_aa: CASSLQGAGAKNIQYF

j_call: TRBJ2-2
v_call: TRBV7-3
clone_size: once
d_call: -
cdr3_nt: TGTGCCAGCAGCTTAACGGTGACGGCCCCGAACACCGGGGAGCTGTTTTTT
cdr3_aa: CASSLTVTAPNTGELFF

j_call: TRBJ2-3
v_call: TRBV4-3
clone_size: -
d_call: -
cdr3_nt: TGCGCCAGCAGCCAACGAGAACAGCGCACAGATACGCAGTATTTT
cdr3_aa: CASSQREQRTDTQYF